This is a list of T cell receptor beta chains from one sample in a study of blood T cell repertoires in COVID-19. Clones were sequenced by immunoSEQ multiplex PCR, and TCRdb holds only the in-frame ones, with some missing. The repertoire consists of 110,000 to 150,000 clones, with 82% occurring once and the leading ten covering less than 4.5%. Specimen: peripheral blood. Every receptor here comes from a woman of 80 years or more with acute or convalescent COVID-19. CDR3s include the opening cysteine and the closing phenylalanine or tryptophan. The D gene is left open where the match is weak. Size values are once, few and many counts, or a class for expanded clones, and some rows have none.

j_gene,len,v_gene,d_gene,abundance,CDR3aa,CDR3nt
TRBJ2-7,15,TRBV18,NA,NA,CASSPLTGVDYEQYF,TGTGCCAGCTCACCATTGACAGGCGTGGACTACGAGCAGTACTTC
TRBJ2-7,14,TRBV27,NA,NA,CASGASGRPYEQYF,TGTGCCAGCGGTGCCTCGGGTCGACCCTACGAGCAGTACTTC
TRBJ1-2,15,TRBV7-9,TRBD1,NA,CASSPQAQGAHGYTF,TGTGCCAGCAGCCCCCAGGCACAGGGGGCTCATGGCTACACCTTC
TRBJ1-4,15,TRBV5-4,NA,NA,CASSLRGQSNEKLFF,TGTGCCAGCAGCTTAAGGGGTCAGAGTAATGAAAAACTGTTTTTT
TRBJ2-3,18,TRBV4-1,TRBD2,NA,CASSPGTSGKVDTDTQYF,TGCGCCAGCAGCCCTGGGACTAGCGGGAAGGTCGACACAGATACGCAGTATTTT
TRBJ1-4,17,TRBV19,TRBD1,NA,CASRRQGPLATNEKLFF,TGTGCCAGTAGGCGACAGGGGCCCCTGGCAACTAATGAAAAACTGTTTTTT
TRBJ2-1,12,TRBV18,NA,NA,CASSRGASEQFF,TGTGCCAGCTCACGAGGAGCGAGTGAGCAGTTCTTC
TRBJ1-5,12,TRBV19,NA,NA,CASRQGYQPQHF,TGTGCCAGTAGACAGGGCTATCAGCCCCAGCATTTT
TRBJ1-5,14,TRBV28,NA,medium-sized,CASIEGGRNQPQHF,TGTGCCAGCATTGAGGGGGGGCGAAATCAGCCCCAGCATTTT
TRBJ2-3,17,TRBV7-2,TRBD2,NA,CASKYGRFTLSTDTQYF,TGTGCCAGCAAGTACGGGAGGTTTACCCTTAGCACAGATACGCAGTATTTT